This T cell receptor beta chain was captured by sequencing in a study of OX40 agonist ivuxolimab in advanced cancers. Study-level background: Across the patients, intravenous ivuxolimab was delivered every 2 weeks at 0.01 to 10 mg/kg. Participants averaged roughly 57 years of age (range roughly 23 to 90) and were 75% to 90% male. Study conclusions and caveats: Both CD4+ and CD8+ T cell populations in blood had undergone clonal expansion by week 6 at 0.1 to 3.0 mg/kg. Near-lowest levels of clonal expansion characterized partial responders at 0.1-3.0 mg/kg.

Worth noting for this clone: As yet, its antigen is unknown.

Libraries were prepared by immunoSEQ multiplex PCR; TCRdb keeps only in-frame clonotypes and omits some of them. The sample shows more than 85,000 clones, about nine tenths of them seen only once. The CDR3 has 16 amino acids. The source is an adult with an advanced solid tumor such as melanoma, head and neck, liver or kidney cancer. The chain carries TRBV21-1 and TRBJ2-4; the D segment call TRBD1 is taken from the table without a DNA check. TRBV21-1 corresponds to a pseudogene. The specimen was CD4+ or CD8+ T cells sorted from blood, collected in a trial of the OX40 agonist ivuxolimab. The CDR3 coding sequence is TGTGCCAGCAGCAAAAAGGTAACAGGGGGGTCCAACATTCAGTACTTC. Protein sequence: CASSKKVTGGSNIQYF.